This TCR beta chain comes out of a study of human thymus T cells. Study-wide findings and caveats: The authors found apparently biased V and J gene usage in thymic and blood repertoires.

Sequenced by immunoSEQ multiplex PCR; TCRdb stores in-frame clones only, minus some. The table records tens of thousands of clones, 85% to 95% of them present only once. Germline V lookup: CDR1 LGHNA, CDR2 YNFKEQ. The CDR3 length is 16 residues. Between the trimmed V and J ends, which lost 1 base and 4 bases, there was a span of 14 bases. The thymus was resected at corrective cardiac surgery. With respect to this clone: Its antigen is not identified.

Source material: thymus tissue. This TCR was recovered from a girl under three years old with a congenital heart defect but otherwise immunologically healthy. The J gene is TRBJ2-1, the V gene TRBV4-2, with D unresolved. DNA of the CDR3: TGTGCCAGCAGCCAAGGACTGTGGTCCCTATACAATGAGCAGTTCTTC. Its translation is CASSQGLWSLYNEQFF.